This T cell receptor (beta chain) was captured by sequencing in a study of blood T cell repertoires in COVID-19. Study information: Donors in the United States, Italy and Spain gave samples during acute or convalescent COVID-19. PBMCs, B-cell-depleted T cells, or T cells were the source of the cDNA or gDNA that made up the material.

J was trimmed by 7 bases and V by 0 bases; bases with no gene match: 6. In germline, CDR1 is LNHNV, CDR2 YYDKDF (reference sequence). This CDR3 contains 16 residues. Study processing details: The assay estimated nucleated cells by amplifying reference gene primers. Sequencing was performed with immunoSEQ multiplex PCR; in TCRdb, only in-frame clones are kept and a portion is missing. From that table come the V and J calls and clone size; the DNA was used to work out D and trimming. The sample lists over 85,000 clones; around 79% were seen once. The chain has TRBV15 and TRBJ2-2; 9 bases align to TRBD2. The TCR sequence derives from a woman older than 75 with active or convalescent COVID-19. The specimen sequenced was peripheral blood. The DNA of the CDR3 is TGTGCCACCAGCAGAGATGTAGCGGGAGCCGGCGGGGAGCTGTTTTTT. It yields the protein CATSRDVAGAGGELFF.